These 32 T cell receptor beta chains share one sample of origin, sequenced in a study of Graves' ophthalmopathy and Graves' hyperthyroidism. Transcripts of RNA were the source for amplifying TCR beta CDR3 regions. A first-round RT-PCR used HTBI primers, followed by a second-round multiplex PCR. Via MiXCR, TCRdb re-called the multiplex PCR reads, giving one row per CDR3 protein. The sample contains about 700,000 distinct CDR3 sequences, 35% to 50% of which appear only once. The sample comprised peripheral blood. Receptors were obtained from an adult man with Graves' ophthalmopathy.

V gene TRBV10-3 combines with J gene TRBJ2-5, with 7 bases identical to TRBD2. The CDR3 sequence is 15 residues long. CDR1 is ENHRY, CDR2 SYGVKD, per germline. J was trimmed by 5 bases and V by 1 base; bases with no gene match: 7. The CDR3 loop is CAISELTPGGETQYF. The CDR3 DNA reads TGTGCCATCAGTGAGTTGACTCCCGGGGGGGAGACCCAGTACTTC.

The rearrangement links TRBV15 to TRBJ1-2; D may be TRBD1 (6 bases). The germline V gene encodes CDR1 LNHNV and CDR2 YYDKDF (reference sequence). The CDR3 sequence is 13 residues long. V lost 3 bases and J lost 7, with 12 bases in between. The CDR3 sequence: CATSSDQGTGYTF. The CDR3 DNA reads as TGTGCCACCAGCAGTGACCAGGGGACTGGCTACACCTTC.

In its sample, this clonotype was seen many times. CDR3 DNA sequence: TGTGCCATCAGCACGGAGGCCTACGAGCAGTACTTC. Protein: CAISTEAYEQYF. This chain joins TRBV10-3 and TRBJ2-7; D may be TRBD2 (5 bases). The V gene's germline CDR1 is ENHRY and CDR2 SYGVKD. The CDR3 runs 12 residues. V lost 6 bases and J 2 bases, leaving 8 bases between the germline ends.

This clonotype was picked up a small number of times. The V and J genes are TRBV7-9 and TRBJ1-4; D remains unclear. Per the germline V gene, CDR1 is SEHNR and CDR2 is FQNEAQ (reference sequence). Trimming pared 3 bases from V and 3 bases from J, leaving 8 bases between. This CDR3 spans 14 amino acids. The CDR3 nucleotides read TGTGCCAGCAGCTTGCAAACGGCTAATGAAAAACTGTTTTTT. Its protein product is CASSLQTANEKLFF.

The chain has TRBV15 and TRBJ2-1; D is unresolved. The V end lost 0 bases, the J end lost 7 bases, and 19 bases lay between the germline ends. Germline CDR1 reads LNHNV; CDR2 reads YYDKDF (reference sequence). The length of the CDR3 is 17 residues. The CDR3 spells CATSREPRYSGVNEQFF. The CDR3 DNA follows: TGTGCCACCAGCAGAGAACCAAGATATAGTGGGGTTAATGAGCAGTTCTTC.

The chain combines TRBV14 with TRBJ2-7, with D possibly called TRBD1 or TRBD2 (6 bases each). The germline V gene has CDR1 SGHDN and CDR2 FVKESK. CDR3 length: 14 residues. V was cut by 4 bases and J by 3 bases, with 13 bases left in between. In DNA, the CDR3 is TGTGCCAGCAGCCGAGGGGGGTTACTCTACGAGCAGTACTTC. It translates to CASSRGGLLYEQYF.

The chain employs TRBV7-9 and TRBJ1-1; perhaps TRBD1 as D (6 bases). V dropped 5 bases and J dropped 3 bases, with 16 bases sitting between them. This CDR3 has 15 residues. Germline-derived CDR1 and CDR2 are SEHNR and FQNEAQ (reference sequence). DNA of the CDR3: TGTGCCAGCAGCCCCCCGAGGGGGGTACACACTGAAGCTTTCTTT. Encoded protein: CASSPPRGVHTEAFF.

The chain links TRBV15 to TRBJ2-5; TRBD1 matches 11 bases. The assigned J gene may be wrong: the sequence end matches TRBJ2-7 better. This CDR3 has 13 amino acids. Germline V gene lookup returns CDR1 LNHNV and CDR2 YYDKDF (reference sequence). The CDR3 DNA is TGTGCCAGCCAGGGACAGGGGGCCTACGAGCAGTACTTC. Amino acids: CASQGQGAYEQYF.

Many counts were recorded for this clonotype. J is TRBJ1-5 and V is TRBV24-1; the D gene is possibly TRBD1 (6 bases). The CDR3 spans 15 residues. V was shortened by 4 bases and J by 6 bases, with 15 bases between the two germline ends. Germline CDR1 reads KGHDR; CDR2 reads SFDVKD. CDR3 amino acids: CATSDPGTQLQPQHF. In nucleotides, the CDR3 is TGTGCCACCAGTGACCCAGGGACACAACTTCAGCCCCAGCATTTT.

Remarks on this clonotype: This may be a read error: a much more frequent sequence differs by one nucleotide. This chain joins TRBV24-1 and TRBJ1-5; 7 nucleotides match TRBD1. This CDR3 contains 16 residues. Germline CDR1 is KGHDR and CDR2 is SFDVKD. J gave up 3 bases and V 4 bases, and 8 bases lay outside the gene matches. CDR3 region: CATSDPGTANNQPQHF. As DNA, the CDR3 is TGTGCCACCAGTGACCCAGGGACAGCGAACAATCAGCCCCAGCATTTT.

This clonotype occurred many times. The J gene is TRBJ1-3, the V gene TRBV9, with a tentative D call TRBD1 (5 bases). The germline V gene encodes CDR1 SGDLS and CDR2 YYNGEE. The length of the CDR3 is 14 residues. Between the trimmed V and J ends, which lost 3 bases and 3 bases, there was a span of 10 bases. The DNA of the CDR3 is TGTGCCAGCAGCGGGACAAGGTTTGGAAACACCATATATTTT. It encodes CASSGTRFGNTIYF. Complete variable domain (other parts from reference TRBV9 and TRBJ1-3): DSGVTQTPKHLITATGQRVTLRCSPRSGDLSVYWYQQSLDQGLQFLIQYYNGEERAKGNILERFSAQQFPDLHSELNLSSLELGDSALYFCASSGTRFGNTIYFGEGSWLTVV.

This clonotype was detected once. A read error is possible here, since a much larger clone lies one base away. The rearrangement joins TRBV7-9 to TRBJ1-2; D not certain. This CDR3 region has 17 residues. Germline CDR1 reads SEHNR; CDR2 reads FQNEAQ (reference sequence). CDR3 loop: CAGSLAPMLSRNYGYTF. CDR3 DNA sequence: TGTGCCGGCAGCTTAGCGCCGATGCTGTCTCGGAACTATGGCTACACCTTC.

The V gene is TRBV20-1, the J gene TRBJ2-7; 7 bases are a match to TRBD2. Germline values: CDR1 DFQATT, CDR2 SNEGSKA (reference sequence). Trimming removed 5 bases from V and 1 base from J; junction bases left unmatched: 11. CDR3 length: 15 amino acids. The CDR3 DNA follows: TGCAGTGCTCCTCCGGGGGAGGGCCTTTCCTACGAGCAGTACTTC. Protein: CSAPPGEGLSYEQYF.

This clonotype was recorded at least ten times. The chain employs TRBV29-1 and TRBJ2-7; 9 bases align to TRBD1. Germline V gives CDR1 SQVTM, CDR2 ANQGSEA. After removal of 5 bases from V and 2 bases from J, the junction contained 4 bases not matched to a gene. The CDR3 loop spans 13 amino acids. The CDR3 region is CSVPGTGTYEQYF. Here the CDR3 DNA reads TGCAGCGTTCCCGGGACAGGGACCTACGAGCAGTACTTC.

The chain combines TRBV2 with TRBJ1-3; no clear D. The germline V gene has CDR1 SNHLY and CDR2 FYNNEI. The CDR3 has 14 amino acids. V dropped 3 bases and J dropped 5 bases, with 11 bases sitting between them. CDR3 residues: CASSDRGDRNTIYF. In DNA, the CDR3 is TGTGCCAGCAGTGACCGGGGTGACAGAAACACCATATATTTT.

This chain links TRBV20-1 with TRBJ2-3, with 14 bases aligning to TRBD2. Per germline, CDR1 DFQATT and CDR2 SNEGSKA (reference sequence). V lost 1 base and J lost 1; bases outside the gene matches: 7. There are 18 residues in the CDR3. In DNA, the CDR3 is TGCAGTGCTAGAGTGGCGACTAGCGGGGGGGTAGGCACAGATACGCAGTATTTT. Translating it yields CSARVATSGGVGTDTQYF.

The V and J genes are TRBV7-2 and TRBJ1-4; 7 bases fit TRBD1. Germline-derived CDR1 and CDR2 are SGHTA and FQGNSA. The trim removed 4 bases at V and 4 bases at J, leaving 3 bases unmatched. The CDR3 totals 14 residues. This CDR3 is CASSSGQDNEKLFF. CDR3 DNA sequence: TGTGCCAGCAGCTCCGGACAGGATAATGAAAAACTGTTTTTT.

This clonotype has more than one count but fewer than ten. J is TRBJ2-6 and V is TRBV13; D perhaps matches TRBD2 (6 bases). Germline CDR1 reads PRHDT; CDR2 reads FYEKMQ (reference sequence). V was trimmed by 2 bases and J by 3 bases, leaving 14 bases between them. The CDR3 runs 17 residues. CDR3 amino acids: CASSLRQTGVGANVLTF. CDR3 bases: TGTGCCAGCAGCTTACGGCAGACGGGGGTTGGGGCCAACGTCCTGACTTTC.

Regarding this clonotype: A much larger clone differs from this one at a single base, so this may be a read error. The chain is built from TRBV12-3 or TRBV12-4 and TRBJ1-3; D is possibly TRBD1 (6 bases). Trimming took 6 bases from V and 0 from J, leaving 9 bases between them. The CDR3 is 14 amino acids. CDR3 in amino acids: CASRTGSSGNTIYF. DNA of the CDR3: TGTGCCAGCAGGACAGGCTCCTCTGGAAACACCATATATTTT.

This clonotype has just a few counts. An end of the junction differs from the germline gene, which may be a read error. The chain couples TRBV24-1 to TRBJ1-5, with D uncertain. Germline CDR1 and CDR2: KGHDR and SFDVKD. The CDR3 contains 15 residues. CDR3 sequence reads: CASSSPGMGNQPQHF. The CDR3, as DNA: TGTGCCAGCAGTTCCCCAGGAATGGGCAATCAGCCCCAGCATTTT.

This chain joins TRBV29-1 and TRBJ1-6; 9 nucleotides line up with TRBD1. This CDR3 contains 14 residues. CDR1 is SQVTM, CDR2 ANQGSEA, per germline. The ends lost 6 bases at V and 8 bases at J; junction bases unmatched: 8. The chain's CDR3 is CSVRGQGHDSPLHF. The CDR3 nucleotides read TGCAGCGTGAGGGGACAGGGACATGATTCACCCCTCCACTTT.

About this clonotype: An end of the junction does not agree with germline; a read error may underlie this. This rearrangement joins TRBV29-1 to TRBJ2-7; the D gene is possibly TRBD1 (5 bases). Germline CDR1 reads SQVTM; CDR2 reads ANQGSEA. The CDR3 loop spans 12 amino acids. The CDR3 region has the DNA TGCAGCGCTGCGACAGTATACTACGAGCAGTGCTTC. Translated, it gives CSAATVYYEQCF.

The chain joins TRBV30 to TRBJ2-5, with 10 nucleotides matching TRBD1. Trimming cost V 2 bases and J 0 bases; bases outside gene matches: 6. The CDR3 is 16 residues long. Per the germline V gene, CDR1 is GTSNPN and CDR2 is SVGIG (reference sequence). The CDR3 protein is CAWSSPGQGNQETQYF. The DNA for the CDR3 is TGTGCCTGGAGTTCTCCGGGACAGGGGAACCAAGAGACCCAGTACTTC.

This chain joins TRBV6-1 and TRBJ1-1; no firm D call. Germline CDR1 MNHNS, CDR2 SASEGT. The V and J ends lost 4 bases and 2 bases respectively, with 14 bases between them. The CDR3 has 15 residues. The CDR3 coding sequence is TGTGCCAGCAGTGGAGGCCCCTATGTCAACACTGAAGCTTTCTTT. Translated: CASSGGPYVNTEAFF.

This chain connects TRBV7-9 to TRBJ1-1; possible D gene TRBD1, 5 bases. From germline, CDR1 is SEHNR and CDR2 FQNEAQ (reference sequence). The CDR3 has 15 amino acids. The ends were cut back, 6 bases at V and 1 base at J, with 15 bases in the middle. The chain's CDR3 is CASSLSPGQNTEAFF. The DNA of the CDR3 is TGTGCCAGCAGTTTATCGCCTGGACAGAACACTGAAGCTTTCTTT.

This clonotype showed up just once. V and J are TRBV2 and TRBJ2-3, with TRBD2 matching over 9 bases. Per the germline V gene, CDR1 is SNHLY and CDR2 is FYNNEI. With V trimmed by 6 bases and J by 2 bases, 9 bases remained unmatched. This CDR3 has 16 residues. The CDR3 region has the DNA TGTGCCAGCAGGCGTCTAGCGGGATCGAACACAGATACGCAGTATTTT. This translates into CASRRLAGSNTDTQYF.

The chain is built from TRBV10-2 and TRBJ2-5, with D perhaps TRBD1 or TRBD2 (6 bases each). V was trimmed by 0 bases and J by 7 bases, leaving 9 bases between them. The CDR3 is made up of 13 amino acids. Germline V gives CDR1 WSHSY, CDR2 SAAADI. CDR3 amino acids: CASSESGGGTQYF. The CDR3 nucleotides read TGCGCCAGCAGTGAGTCAGGGGGAGGGACCCAGTACTTC.

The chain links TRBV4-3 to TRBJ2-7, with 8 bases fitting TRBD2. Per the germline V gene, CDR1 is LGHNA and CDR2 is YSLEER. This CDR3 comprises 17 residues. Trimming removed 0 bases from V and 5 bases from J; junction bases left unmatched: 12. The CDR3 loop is CASSQDLDSGSPHEQYF. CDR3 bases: TGCGCCAGCAGCCAAGATCTGGACAGCGGGAGTCCCCACGAGCAGTACTTC.

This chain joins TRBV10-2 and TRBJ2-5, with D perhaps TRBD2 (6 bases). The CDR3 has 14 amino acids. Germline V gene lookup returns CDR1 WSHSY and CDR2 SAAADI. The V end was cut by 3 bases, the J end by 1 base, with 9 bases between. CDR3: CASSDGGAQETQYF. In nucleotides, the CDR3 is TGCGCCAGCAGTGACGGCGGGGCCCAAGAGACCCAGTACTTC.

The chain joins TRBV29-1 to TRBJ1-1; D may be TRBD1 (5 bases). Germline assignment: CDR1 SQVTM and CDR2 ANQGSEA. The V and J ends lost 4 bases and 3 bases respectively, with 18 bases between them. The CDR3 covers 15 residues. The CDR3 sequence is CSVVGLRGLDTEAFF. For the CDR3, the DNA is TGCAGCGTTGTAGGACTAAGGGGTTTGGACACTGAAGCTTTCTTT. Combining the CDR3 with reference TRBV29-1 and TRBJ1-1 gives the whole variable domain SAVISQKPSRDICQRGTSLTIQCQVDSQVTMMFWYRQQPGQSLTLIATANQGSEATYESGFVIDKFPISRPNLTFSTLTVSNMSPEDSSIYLCSVVGLRGLDTEAFFGQGTRLTVV.

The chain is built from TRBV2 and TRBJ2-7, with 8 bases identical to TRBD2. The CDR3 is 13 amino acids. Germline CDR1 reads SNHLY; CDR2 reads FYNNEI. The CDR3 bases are TGTGCTAACCCGGGACTAGTGGACTCCGAGCAGTACTTC. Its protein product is CANPGLVDSEQYF.

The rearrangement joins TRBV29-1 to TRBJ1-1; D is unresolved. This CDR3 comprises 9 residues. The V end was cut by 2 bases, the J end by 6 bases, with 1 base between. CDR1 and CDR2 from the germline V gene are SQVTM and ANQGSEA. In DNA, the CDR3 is TGCAGCGTTGAACCTGAAGCTTTCTTT. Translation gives CSVEPEAFF.